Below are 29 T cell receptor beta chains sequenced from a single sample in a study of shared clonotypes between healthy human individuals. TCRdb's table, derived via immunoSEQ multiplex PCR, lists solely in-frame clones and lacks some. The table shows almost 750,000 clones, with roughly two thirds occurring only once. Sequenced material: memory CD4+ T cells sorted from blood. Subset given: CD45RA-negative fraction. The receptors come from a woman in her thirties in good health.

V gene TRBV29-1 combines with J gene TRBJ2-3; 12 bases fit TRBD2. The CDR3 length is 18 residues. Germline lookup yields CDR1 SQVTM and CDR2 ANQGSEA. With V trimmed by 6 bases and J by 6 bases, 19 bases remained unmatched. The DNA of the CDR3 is TGCAGCGTCCAGGGACTGATGAGACTAGCGGGAGATCGTGATACGCAGTATTTT. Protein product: CSVQGLMRLAGDRDTQYF.

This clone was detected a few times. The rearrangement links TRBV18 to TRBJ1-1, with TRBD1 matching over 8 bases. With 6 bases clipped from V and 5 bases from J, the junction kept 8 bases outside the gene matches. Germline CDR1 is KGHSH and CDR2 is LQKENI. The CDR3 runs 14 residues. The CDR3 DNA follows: TGTGCCAGCTCTCAGGACAGGGTTAATACTGAAGCTTTCTTT. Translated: CASSQDRVNTEAFF. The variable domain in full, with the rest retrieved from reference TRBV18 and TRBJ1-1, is NAGVMQNPRHLVRRRGQEARLRCSPMKGHSHVYWYRQLPEEGLKFMVYLQKENIIDESGMPKERFSAEFPKEGPSILRIQQVVRGDSAAYFCASSQDRVNTEAFFGQGTRLTVV.

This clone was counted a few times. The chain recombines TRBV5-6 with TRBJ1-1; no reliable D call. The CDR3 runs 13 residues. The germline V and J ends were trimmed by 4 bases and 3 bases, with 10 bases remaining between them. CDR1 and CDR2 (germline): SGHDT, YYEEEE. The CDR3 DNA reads TGTGCCAGCAGCGTGACCTCGGACACTGAAGCTTTCTTT. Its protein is CASSVTSDTEAFF.

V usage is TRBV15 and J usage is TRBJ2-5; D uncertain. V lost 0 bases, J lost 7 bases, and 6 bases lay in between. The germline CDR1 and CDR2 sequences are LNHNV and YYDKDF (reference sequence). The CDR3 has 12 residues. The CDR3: CATSRDWGTQYF. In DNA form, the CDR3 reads TGTGCCACCAGCAGAGATTGGGGGACCCAGTACTTC. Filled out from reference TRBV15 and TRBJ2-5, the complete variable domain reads DAMVIQNPRYQVTQFGKPVTLSCSQTLNHNVMYWYQQKSSQAPKLLFHYYDKDFNNEADTPDNFQSRRPNTSFCFLDIRSPGLGDTAMYLCATSRDWGTQYFGPGTRLLVL.

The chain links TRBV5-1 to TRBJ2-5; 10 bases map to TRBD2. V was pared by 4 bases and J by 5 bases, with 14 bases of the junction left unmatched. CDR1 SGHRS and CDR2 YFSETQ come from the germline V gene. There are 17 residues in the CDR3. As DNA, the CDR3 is TGCGCCAGCAGCGTGACGGCTAGCGGGAGTATATGGGAGACCCAGTACTTC. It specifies CASSVTASGSIWETQYF.

CDR3 loop: CASSQQSTDTQYF. CDR3 sequence (DNA): TGTGCCAGCTCCCAACAAAGCACAGATACGCAGTATTTT. This chain uses TRBV18 with TRBJ2-3; D not certain. The CDR3 covers 13 residues. Looked up from germline, CDR1 is KGHSH and CDR2 is LQKENI. Trimming shortened V by 6 bases and J by 0 bases, and 7 bases separated the two germline ends.

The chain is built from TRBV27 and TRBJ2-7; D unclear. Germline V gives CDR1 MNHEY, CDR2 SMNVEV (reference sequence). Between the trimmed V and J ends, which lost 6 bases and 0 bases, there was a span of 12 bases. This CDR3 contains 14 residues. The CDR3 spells CASSATRLSYEQYF. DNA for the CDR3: TGTGCCAGCAGCGCGACTCGACTCTCCTACGAGCAGTACTTC.

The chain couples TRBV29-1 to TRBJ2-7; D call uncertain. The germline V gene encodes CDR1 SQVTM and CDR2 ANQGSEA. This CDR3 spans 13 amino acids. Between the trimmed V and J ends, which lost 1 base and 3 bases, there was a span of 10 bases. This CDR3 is CSVEGQLGYEQYF. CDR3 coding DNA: TGCAGCGTTGAAGGCCAATTAGGCTACGAGCAGTACTTC.

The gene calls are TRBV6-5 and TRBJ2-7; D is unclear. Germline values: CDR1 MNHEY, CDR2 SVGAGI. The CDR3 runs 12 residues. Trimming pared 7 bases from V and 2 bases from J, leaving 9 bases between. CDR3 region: CASNDAAYEQYF. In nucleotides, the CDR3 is TGTGCCAGCAATGACGCCGCCTACGAGCAGTACTTC.

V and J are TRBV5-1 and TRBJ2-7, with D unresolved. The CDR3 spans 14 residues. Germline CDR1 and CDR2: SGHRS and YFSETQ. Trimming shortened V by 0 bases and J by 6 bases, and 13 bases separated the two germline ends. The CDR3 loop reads CASSLGQVLSEQYF. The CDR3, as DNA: TGCGCCAGCAGCTTGGGGCAGGTACTCTCCGAGCAGTACTTC.

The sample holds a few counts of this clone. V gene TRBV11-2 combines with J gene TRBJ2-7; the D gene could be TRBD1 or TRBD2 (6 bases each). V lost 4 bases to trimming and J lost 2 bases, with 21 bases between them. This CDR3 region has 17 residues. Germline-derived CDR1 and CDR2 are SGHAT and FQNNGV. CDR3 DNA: TGTGCCAGCAGCTCCCGAGGGGGGCGCGAATTTACCTACGAGCAGTACTTC. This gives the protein CASSSRGGREFTYEQYF. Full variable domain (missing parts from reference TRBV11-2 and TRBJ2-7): EAGVAQSPRYKIIEKRQSVAFWCNPISGHATLYWYQQILGQGPKLLIQFQNNGVVDDSQLPKDRFSAERLKGVDSTLKIQPAKLEDSAVYLCASSSRGGREFTYEQYFGPGTRLTVT.

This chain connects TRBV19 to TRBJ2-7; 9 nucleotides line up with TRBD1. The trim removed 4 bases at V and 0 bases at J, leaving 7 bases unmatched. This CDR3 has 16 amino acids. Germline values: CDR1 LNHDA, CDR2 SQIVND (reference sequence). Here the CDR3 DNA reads TGTGCCAGTAGTAAAAAGGGACAGGGAAGCTCCTACGAGCAGTACTTC. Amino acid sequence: CASSKKGQGSSYEQYF.

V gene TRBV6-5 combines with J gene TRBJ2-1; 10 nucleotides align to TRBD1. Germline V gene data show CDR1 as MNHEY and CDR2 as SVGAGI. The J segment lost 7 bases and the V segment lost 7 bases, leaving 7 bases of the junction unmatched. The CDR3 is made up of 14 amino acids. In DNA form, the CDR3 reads TGTGCCAGCAACGACAGGGGGCGGCGAAATGAGCAGTTCTTC. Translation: CASNDRGRRNEQFF.

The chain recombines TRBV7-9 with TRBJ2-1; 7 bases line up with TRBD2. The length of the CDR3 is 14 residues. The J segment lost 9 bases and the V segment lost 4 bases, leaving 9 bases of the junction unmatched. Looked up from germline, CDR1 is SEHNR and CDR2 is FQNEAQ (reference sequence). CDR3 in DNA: TGTGCCAGCAGCTCCCGACTAGCTCGGGGTGAGCAGTTCTTC. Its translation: CASSSRLARGEQFF.

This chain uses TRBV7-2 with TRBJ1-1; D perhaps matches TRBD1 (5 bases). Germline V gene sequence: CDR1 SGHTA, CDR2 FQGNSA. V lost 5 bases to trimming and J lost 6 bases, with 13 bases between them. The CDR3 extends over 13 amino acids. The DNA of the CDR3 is TGTGCCAGCAGCCCCTCCAGGGTGGCTGAAGCTTTCTTT. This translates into CASSPSRVAEAFF.

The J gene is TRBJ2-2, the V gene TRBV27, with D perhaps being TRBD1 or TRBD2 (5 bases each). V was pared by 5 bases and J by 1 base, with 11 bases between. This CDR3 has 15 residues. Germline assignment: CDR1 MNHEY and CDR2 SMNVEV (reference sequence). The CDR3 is CASSPTGRNTGELFF. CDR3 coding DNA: TGTGCCAGCAGTCCGACGGGACGGAACACCGGGGAGCTGTTTTTT.

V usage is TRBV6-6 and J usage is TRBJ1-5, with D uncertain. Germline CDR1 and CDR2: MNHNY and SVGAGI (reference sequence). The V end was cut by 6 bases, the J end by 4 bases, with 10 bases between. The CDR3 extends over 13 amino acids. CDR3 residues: CASRRQENQPQHF. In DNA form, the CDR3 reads TGTGCCAGCAGAAGACAAGAGAATCAGCCCCAGCATTTT.

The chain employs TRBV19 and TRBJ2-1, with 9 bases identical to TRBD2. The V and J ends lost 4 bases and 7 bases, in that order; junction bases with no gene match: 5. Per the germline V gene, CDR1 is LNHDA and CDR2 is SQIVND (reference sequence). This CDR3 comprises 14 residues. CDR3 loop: CASSTLAGYNEQFF. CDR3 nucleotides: TGTGCCAGTAGTACCCTAGCGGGATATAATGAGCAGTTCTTC.

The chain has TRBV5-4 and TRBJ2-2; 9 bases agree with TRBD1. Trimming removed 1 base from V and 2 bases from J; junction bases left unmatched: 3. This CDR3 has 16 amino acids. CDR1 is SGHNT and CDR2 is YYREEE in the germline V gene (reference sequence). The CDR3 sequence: CASSLNRGLNTGELFF. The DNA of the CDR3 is TGTGCCAGCAGCTTGAACAGGGGGCTTAACACCGGGGAGCTGTTTTTT.

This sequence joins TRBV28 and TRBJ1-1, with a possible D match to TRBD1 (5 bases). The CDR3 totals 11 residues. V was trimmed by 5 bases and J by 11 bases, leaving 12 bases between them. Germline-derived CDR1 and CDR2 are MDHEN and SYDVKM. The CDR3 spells CASSGQGDAFF. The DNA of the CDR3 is TGTGCCAGCAGTGGCCAGGGAGACGCTTTCTTT.

CDR3: CASSRNRDRNTEAFF. In DNA form, the CDR3 reads TGCGCCAGCAGTCGAAACCGGGACAGGAACACTGAAGCTTTCTTT. The chain combines TRBV4-1 with TRBJ1-1; TRBD1 aligns across 7 bases. After removal of 6 bases from V and 1 base from J, the junction contained 8 bases not matched to a gene. The CDR3 contains 15 residues. Per the germline V gene, CDR1 is MGHRA and CDR2 is YSYEKL.

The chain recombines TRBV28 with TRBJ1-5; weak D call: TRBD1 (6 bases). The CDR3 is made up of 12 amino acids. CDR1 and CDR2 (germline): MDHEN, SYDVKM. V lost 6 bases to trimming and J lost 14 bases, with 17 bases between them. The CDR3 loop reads CASRRVGGAKHF. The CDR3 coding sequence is TGTGCCAGCAGGAGGGTGGGGGGCGCTAAGCATTTT.

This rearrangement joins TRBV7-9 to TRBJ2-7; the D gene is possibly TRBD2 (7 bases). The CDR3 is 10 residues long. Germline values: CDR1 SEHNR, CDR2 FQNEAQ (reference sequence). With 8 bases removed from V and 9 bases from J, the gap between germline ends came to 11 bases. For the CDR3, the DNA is TGTGCCAGCGGGGGGGCAGGGCAGTACTTC. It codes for CASGGAGQYF.

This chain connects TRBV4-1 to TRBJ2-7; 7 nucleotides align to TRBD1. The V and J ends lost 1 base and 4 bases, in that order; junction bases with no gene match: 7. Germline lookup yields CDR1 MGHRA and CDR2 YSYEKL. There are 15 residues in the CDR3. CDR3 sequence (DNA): TGCGCCAGCAGCCAAGCGACAGGGAAGGGATACGAGCAGTACTTC. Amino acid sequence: CASSQATGKGYEQYF.

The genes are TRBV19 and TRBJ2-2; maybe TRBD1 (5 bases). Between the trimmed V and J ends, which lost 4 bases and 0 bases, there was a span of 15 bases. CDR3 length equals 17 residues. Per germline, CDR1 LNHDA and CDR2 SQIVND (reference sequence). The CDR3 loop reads CASSNLGRQTNTGELFF. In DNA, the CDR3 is TGTGCCAGTAGTAACTTGGGGCGACAGACGAACACCGGGGAGCTGTTTTTT.

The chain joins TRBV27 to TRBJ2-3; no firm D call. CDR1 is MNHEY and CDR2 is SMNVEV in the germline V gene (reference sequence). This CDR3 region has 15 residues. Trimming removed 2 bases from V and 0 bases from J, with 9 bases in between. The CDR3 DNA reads TGTGCCAGCAGTTTAGCCTATTCTAGCACAGATACGCAGTATTTT. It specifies CASSLAYSSTDTQYF.

The CDR3 DNA reads TGTGCCAGCAGCCAAGAATCCAGGGAAACTAATGAAAAACTGTTTTTT. This codes for CASSQESRETNEKLFF. J is TRBJ1-4 and V is TRBV4-2; a possible D gene is TRBD1 (5 bases). V lost 0 bases, J lost 1 base, and 9 bases lay in between. Germline V gene lookup returns CDR1 LGHNA and CDR2 YNFKEQ. The CDR3 covers 16 residues.

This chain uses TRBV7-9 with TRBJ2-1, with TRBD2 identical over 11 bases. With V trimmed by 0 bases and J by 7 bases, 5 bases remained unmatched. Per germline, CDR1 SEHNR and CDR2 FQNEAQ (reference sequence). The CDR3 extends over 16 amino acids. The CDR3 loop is CASSLAASSGRNEQFF. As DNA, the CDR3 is TGTGCCAGCAGCTTAGCGGCGTCTAGCGGGAGGAATGAGCAGTTCTTC. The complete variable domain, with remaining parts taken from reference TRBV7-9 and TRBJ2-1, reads DTGVSQNPRHKITKRGQNVTFRCDPISEHNRLYWYRQTLGQGPEFLTYFQNEAQLEKSRLLSDRFSAERPKGSFSTLEIQRTEQGDSAMYLCASSLAASSGRNEQFFGPGTRLTVL.

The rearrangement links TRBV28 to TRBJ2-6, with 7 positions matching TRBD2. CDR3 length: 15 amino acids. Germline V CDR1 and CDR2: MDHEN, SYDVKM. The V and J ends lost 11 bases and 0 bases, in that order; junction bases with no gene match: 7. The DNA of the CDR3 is TGTGCCTCACACCCGGGGGGCTCTGGGGCCAACGTCCTGACTTTC. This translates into CASHPGGSGANVLTF.